These T cell receptor beta chains were read from a single sample in a study of blood T cell repertoires in COVID-19. Profiling relied on immunoSEQ multiplex PCR, and the TCRdb table lists in-frame clones only, not all of them. This table has some 48,000 clones, around 83% appearing once. Sequencing was done on a sample of peripheral blood. The origin of the receptors is a human donor in a cohort sampled during active COVID-19. Each CDR3 is given with its conserved first and last residue. Fields, in order: V gene, J gene, clone size, D gene, CDR3 protein, CDR3 DNA. D genes are given only for firm matches. Clone size is stated in some rows and not others, as once, few, many or a class when expanded.

>TRBV19|TRBJ2-6|.|.
CASSIRRAGANVLTF
TGTGCCAGTAGTATCCGGAGGGCCGGGGCCAACGTCCTGACTTTC
>TRBV7-6|TRBJ2-5|.|TRBD2
CASSLAPTSGAGKQETQYF
TGTGCCAGCAGCTTAGCGCCGACTAGCGGGGCGGGAAAACAAGAGACCCAGTACTTC
>TRBV2|TRBJ1-2|few|.
CASTSAPRTTDTF
TGTGCCAGCACCTCTGCACCGAGAACCACGGACACCTTC
>TRBV5-5|TRBJ2-6|.|.
CASSLSWAGANVLTF
TGTGCCAGCAGCTTGAGTTGGGCCGGGGCCAACGTCCTGACTTTC
>TRBV5-1|TRBJ2-1|.|TRBD2
CASSLALAGGNEQFF
TGCGCCAGCAGCTTGGCTCTAGCGGGAGGAAATGAGCAGTTCTTC
>TRBV18|TRBJ2-7|.|TRBD1
CASSPLPQGPKDEQYF
TGTGCCAGCTCACCCCTACCACAGGGGCCAAAGGACGAGCAGTACTTC
>TRBV20-1|TRBJ1-1|few|.
CSASQRDLEAFF
TGCAGTGCTAGTCAACGGGACTTGGAAGCTTTCTTT
>TRBV7-7|TRBJ2-3|.|TRBD2
CASSRGLAGATDTQYF
TGTGCTAGCAGCCGCGGACTAGCGGGAGCCACAGATACGCAGTATTTT
>TRBV30|TRBJ1-5|.|.
CAWSGESNQPQHF
TGTGCCTGGAGTGGCGAATCCAATCAGCCCCAGCATTTT
>TRBV6-5|TRBJ2-2|.|TRBD2
CASRRGLAGGELFF
TGTGCCAGCAGGCGAGGCCTAGCGGGCGGGGAGCTGTTTTTT
>TRBV5-1|TRBJ1-2|.|.
CASSLSANYGYTF
TGCGCCAGCAGCTTGTCTGCTAACTATGGCTACACCTTC
>TRBV19|TRBJ1-5|.|.
CASSMVRTGGNQPQHF
TGTGCCAGTAGTATGGTGCGTACGGGGGGCAATCAGCCCCAGCATTTT
>TRBV18|TRBJ1-5|.|.
CASSLTGTKANQPQHF
TGTGCCAGCTCACTCACCGGGACAAAGGCCAATCAGCCCCAGCATTTT
>TRBV5-6|TRBJ2-3|.|TRBD2
CASSLETSGRTTDTQYF
TGTGCCAGCAGCTTGGAGACTAGCGGGAGGACGACAGATACGCAGTATTTT
>TRBV3-1/TRBV3-2|TRBJ1-2|.|.
CASSQDLGANYGYTF
TGTGCCAGCAGCCAAGATCTTGGAGCTAACTATGGCTACACCTTC
>TRBV24-1|TRBJ1-4|.|TRBD1
CATSEGTGGRKLFF
TGTGCCACCAGTGAGGGGACAGGGGGCCGGAAACTGTTTTTT
>TRBV28|TRBJ1-1|.|.
CASSFGGTEAFF
TGTGCCAGCAGCTTCGGAGGCACTGAAGCTTTCTTT
>TRBV19|TRBJ1-2|once|TRBD1
CASSTWDSNYGYTF
TGTGCCAGTAGTACCTGGGACAGCAACTATGGCTACACCTTC
>TRBV15|TRBJ2-1|.|TRBD2
CATSRVRGGVGYNEQFF
TGTGCCACCAGCAGAGTCCGGGGAGGGGTGGGCTACAATGAGCAGTTCTTC
>TRBV2|TRBJ2-5|.|TRBD2
CASRPSGMEETQYF
TGTGCCAGCAGGCCTAGCGGGATGGAAGAGACCCAGTACTTC
>TRBV11-2|TRBJ2-5|.|TRBD2
CASSLDWASGNQETQYF
TGTGCCAGCAGCTTAGATTGGGCTAGCGGGAACCAAGAGACCCAGTACTTC
>TRBV30|TRBJ2-5|.|TRBD1
CAWSVLGQVQETQYF
TGTGCCTGGAGTGTACTGGGACAGGTCCAAGAGACCCAGTACTTC
>TRBV7-9|TRBJ1-1|.|.
CASSPEDGRTEAFF
TGTGCCAGCAGCCCAGAGGACGGGAGGACTGAAGCTTTCTTT
>TRBV30|TRBJ1-3|.|TRBD1
CAWIPQGAGNTIYF
TGTGCCTGGATACCACAGGGGGCTGGAAACACCATATATTTT
>TRBV6-2/TRBV6-3|TRBJ2-1|few|TRBD2
CASSYSRREGWHEQFF
TGTGCCAGCAGTTACTCGAGGCGGGAGGGTTGGCATGAGCAGTTCTTC
>TRBV27|TRBJ2-5|once|TRBD2
CASRLTSGRGETQYF
TGTGCCAGCAGGCTGACTAGCGGGAGAGGGGAGACCCAGTACTTC
>TRBV4-1|TRBJ2-3|.|TRBD2
CASSQEPSGITDTQYF
TGCGCCAGCAGCCAAGAGCCTAGCGGGATCACAGATACGCAGTATTTT
>TRBV7-9|TRBJ1-6|.|TRBD1
CASSPDRGLHSPLHF
TGTGCCAGCAGCCCCGACAGGGGGTTGCATTCACCCCTCCACTTT
>TRBV25-1|TRBJ2-3|.|.
CASSARPTGADTQYF
TGTGCCAGCAGTGCGCGCCCTACGGGGGCAGATACGCAGTATTTT
>TRBV15|TRBJ2-3|.|.
CATSRGASTDTQYF
TGTGCCACCAGCAGAGGGGCCAGCACAGATACGCAGTATTTT
>TRBV19|TRBJ1-1|.|.
CASRDRNTEAFF
TGTGCCAGTAGAGACAGAAACACTGAAGCTTTCTTT
>TRBV18|TRBJ2-7|.|.
CASSEGEGREQYF
TGTGCCAGCTCAGAGGGAGAGGGCCGCGAGCAGTACTTC
>TRBV18|TRBJ2-2|.|TRBD1
CASSPRTGGNGELFF
TGTGCCAGCTCACCCCGGACAGGGGGCAACGGGGAGCTGTTTTTT
>TRBV3-1/TRBV3-2|TRBJ2-5|.|TRBD2
CASSPRLAGVGTQYF
TGTGCCAGCAGCCCACGACTAGCGGGAGTTGGGACCCAGTACTTC
>TRBV9|TRBJ2-3|.|.
CASSVGRTVGDTQYF
TGTGCCAGCAGCGTAGGACGGACAGTAGGCGATACGCAGTATTTT
>TRBV5-1|TRBJ1-1|once|.
CASSLVGGLDTEAFF
TGCGCCAGCAGCTTGGTGGGGGGACTAGACACTGAAGCTTTCTTT
>TRBV7-2|TRBJ2-7|few|.
CASSFWDTEPYEQYF
TGTGCCAGCAGCTTTTGGGACACCGAACCCTACGAGCAGTACTTC
>TRBV19|TRBJ1-1|few|.
CASSIDPPGDTEAFF
TGTGCCAGTAGTATAGATCCCCCTGGAGACACTGAAGCTTTCTTT
>TRBV10-3|TRBJ2-7|.|.
CAISEGGGGYEQYF
TGTGCCATCAGTGAAGGGGGAGGGGGATACGAGCAGTACTTC
>TRBV9|TRBJ2-1|.|TRBD2
CASGTSGSAQFF
TGTGCCAGCGGGACTAGCGGGAGTGCGCAGTTCTTC
>TRBV3-1/TRBV3-2|TRBJ2-7|.|TRBD2
CASSLRLAGDGDEQYF
TGTGCCAGCAGCCTAAGACTAGCGGGAGATGGGGACGAGCAGTACTTC
>TRBV28|TRBJ1-5|.|TRBD1
CASSTIGGAGQPQHF
TGTGCCAGCAGTACGATAGGGGGCGCTGGTCAGCCCCAGCATTTT
>TRBV28|TRBJ1-1|once|.
CASSFQQSSEAFF
TGTGCCAGCAGTTTTCAACAGTCGTCTGAAGCTTTCTTT
>TRBV21-1|TRBJ2-7|once|.
CASSLTIAGSYEQYF
TGTGCCAGCAGCCTTACTATAGCGGGGTCTTACGAGCAGTACTTC
>TRBV6-2/TRBV6-3|TRBJ2-7|.|TRBD1
CASSQDRTISYEQYF
TGTGCCAGCAGCCAGGACAGGACAATCTCCTACGAGCAGTACTTC
>TRBV7-2|TRBJ2-3|.|TRBD1
CASIPSGRGRPDTQYF
TGTGCCAGCATCCCCTCGGGCAGGGGGCGCCCAGATACGCAGTATTTT
>TRBV9|TRBJ1-1|.|.
CASSAETANTEAFF
TGTGCCAGCAGCGCGGAGACAGCGAACACTGAAGCTTTCTTT
>TRBV5-1|TRBJ2-3|.|.
CASALLRRSDTQYF
TGCGCCAGTGCGCTTTTAAGGAGGTCGGATACGCAGTATTTT
>TRBV20-1|TRBJ2-7|.|TRBD2
CSASSLAGGPEEQYF
TGCAGTGCTAGTTCCCTAGCGGGAGGGCCTGAGGAGCAGTACTTC
>TRBV7-2|TRBJ1-5|medium-sized|.
CASSYGQTSNQPQHF
TGTGCCAGCAGTTATGGACAGACTAGCAATCAGCCCCAGCATTTT
>TRBV6-5|TRBJ1-3|.|.
CASSYSIASGNTIYF
TGTGCCAGCAGTTACTCTATAGCCTCTGGAAACACCATATATTTT
>TRBV24-1|TRBJ1-2|few|TRBD1
CATSDTTGPYGYTF
TGTGCCACCAGTGACACGACAGGGCCCTATGGCTACACCTTC
>TRBV19|TRBJ2-7|.|.
CASSRDFTYEQYF
TGTGCCAGTAGTAGGGACTTTACCTACGAGCAGTACTTC
>TRBV7-3|TRBJ2-1|once|.
CASSLTGDSFNEQFF
TGTGCCAGCAGCTTAACAGGGGACTCCTTCAATGAGCAGTTCTTC
>TRBV23-1|TRBJ2-2|.|TRBD1
CASSQSGTGGELTGELFF
TGCGCCAGCAGTCAATCTGGGACAGGGGGCGAGCTAACCGGGGAGCTGTTTTTT
>TRBV18|TRBJ1-2|once|.
CASSPLVEGIYGYTF
TGTGCCAGCTCACCATTGGTGGAGGGGATCTATGGCTACACCTTC
>TRBV9|TRBJ1-3|.|.
CASSVDRVIRFGNTIYF
TGTGCCAGCAGCGTAGATCGGGTAATTCGGTTTGGAAACACCATATATTTT
>TRBV5-1|TRBJ2-5|.|.
CASSLVGEAETQYF
TGCGCCAGCAGCTTGGTAGGGGAGGCAGAGACCCAGTACTTC